The table lists the clone carrying this TCR beta chain with a count of one. No antigen is known for it. This specimen comes from a study of cytomegalovirus exposure and HLA in healthy donors. Overall study: Later analysis reported that the roughly 130 validation repertoires shared the platform of the 650 to 700 first-cohort repertoires.

Overall study results and limits: Most observed TCR sequences were rare, whereas some public TCRs were detected in many donors. Subsequent analysis of the approximately 130 validation repertoires found a tendency for first-cohort TCR clusters to co-occur.

Germline CDR1 reads LNHNV; CDR2 reads YYDKDF (reference sequence). The CDR3 has 17 residues. V trimming: 0 bases; J trimming: 5 bases; junction bases outside the gene matches: 11. Repertoires were generated with immunoSEQ multiplex PCR, while TCRdb's copy carries only in-frame clones and drops some. The table includes 100,000 to 150,000 clones, under 90% detected once. The validation cohort, a group of around 120 subjects, included the donors and was separate from the roughly 600-subject first cohort. Sequencing was carried out using PBMCs. V and J are TRBV15 and TRBJ2-3; the match to TRBD2 covers 7 bases. The receptor comes from a woman between 18 and 30 years old in good health and CMV-seronegative. CDR3: CATSRDTFAGALDTQYF. In nucleotides, the CDR3 is TGTGCCACCAGCAGAGATACATTTGCGGGAGCTCTAGATACGCAGTATTTT.